The following is a T cell receptor beta chain sequence with its context. Germline CDR1 reads MNHNS; CDR2 reads SASEGT. The V end lost 2 bases, the J end lost 4 bases, and 14 bases lay between the germline ends. The length of the CDR3 is 15 residues. The sample belongs to a study of shared clonotypes between healthy human individuals. Across the whole study: The donor pool was made up of a couple of women and three men aged 18 to 49. Three plates each covered CD4 naive and memory; CD8 naive two, CD8 memory one.

It was at deep level that the assay was run. Data came from immunoSEQ multiplex PCR; TCRdb stores just in-frame clones and leaves some out. The table has some 1 million clones, 75% seen once; the top ten hold about 1.5%. The gene calls are TRBV6-1 and TRBJ2-5; D possibly matches TRBD1 or TRBD2 (5 bases each). Sequencing used memory CD4+ T cells sorted from blood. Stated subset: CD45RA-negative fraction. The receptor was isolated from a man between 18 and 35 years old in good health. As DNA, the CDR3 is TGTGCCAGCAGTGAAAATTTGGGGGTCGGAGAGACCCAGTACTTC. Its protein is CASSENLGVGETQYF.